The clone carrying this TCR beta chain was counted between two and nine times. Its antigen is not known. This sample is drawn from a study of T cell repertoires in aging, cancer and after chemotherapy. In the study overall: Pre- and post-chemotherapy samples were paired from chronic lymphocytic leukemia patients treated with fludarabine- or bendamustine-based regimens. Study-wide results and caveats: Across the chemotherapy interval, each cancer cohort showed higher median generation probability, suggesting thymic rebound. In hematological cancer patients, infiltrated lymphoid organs may have impaired thymic emigration or peripheral T cell expansion.

Peripheral blood genomic DNA, not sorted cells or RNA, was the template. After removal of 2 bases from V and 8 bases from J, the junction contained 11 bases not matched to a gene. This CDR3 has 15 amino acids. CDR1 is SGHRS and CDR2 is YFSETQ in the germline V gene. TRB rearrangements spanning V, D and J were amplified using mixed TRB-A/B primers. MiXCR was run by TCRdb on the multiplex PCR reads, yielding one entry per CDR3 protein. The sample holds about 4,600 distinct CDR3 sequences, about 20% seen once. The clonotype comes from a human donor with a blood cancer. V is TRBV5-1 and J is TRBJ1-2; 8 bases line up with TRBD1. The material sequenced was blood. The CDR3 nucleotides read TGCGCCAGCAGCTTCGGTACCGGGACAGGAGTGGGCTACACCTTC. This encodes CASSFGTGTGVGYTF. Based on the CDR3 plus reference TRBV5-1 and TRBJ1-2, the full variable domain is KAGVTQTPRYLIKTRGQQVTLSCSPISGHRSVSWYQQTPGQGLQFLFEYFSETQRNKGNFPGRFSGRQFSNSRSEMNVSTLELGDSALYLCASSFGTGTGVGYTFGSGTRLTVV.